This entry lists 20 T cell receptor beta chains sequenced from one sample in a study of cytomegalovirus exposure and HLA in healthy donors. A multiplex PCR was run with 60 Vbeta primers and 13 Jbeta primers. Here immunoSEQ multiplex PCR was the method, and the copy in TCRdb shows in-frame clones only, minus some. The data show 99,000 or so clones, roughly three quarters seen once. Sequenced sample: PBMCs. All receptors derive from a male donor in good health and CMV-seropositive.

The chain couples TRBV11-2 to TRBJ2-7; D uncertain. V was shortened by 1 base and J by 2 bases, with 6 bases between the two germline ends. The V gene's germline CDR1 is SGHAT and CDR2 FQNNGV. This CDR3 contains 13 residues. The CDR3 spells CASSLAVTYEQYF. CDR3 nucleotides: TGTGCCAGCAGCTTAGCTGTTACCTACGAGCAGTACTTC.

This rearrangement joins TRBV4-1 to TRBJ1-1; D is uncertain. Germline loops: CDR1 MGHRA, CDR2 YSYEKL. The germline V and J ends were trimmed by 0 bases and 3 bases, with 8 bases remaining between them. There are 14 residues in the CDR3. In nucleotides, the CDR3 is TGCGCCAGCAGCCAAGATCGGGGTGACACTGAAGCTTTCTTT. Amino acid sequence: CASSQDRGDTEAFF.

On this clone: The sample has other DNA sequences that encode this CDR3 too. This sequence joins TRBV5-1 and TRBJ2-7; no definite D call. Germline V gives CDR1 SGHRS, CDR2 YFSETQ. V was cut by 1 base and J by 0 bases, with 8 bases left in between. The CDR3 covers 14 residues. CDR3 region: CASSLSGSSYEQYF. CDR3 DNA sequence: TGCGCCAGCAGCTTGTCAGGCAGCTCCTACGAGCAGTACTTC. The full variable domain, rest sourced from reference TRBV5-1 and TRBJ2-7, is KAGVTQTPRYLIKTRGQQVTLSCSPISGHRSVSWYQQTPGQGLQFLFEYFSETQRNKGNFPGRFSGRQFSNSRSEMNVSTLELGDSALYLCASSLSGSSYEQYFGPGTRLTVT.

This chain connects TRBV7-2 to TRBJ1-6, with TRBD1 matching over 7 bases. Per the germline V gene, CDR1 is SGHTA and CDR2 is FQGNSA. V gave up 5 bases and J gave up 7 bases; unmatched junction bases: 11. The CDR3 extends over 16 amino acids. CDR3 sequence (DNA): TGTGCCAGCAGCAGAATCCCGGGACAGCTAAATTCACCCCTCCACTTT. Its translation: CASSRIPGQLNSPLHF.

The rearrangement uses TRBV6-5 and TRBJ1-5; possibly TRBD1 for D (6 bases). Germline V gene data show CDR1 as MNHEY and CDR2 as SVGAGI. V lost 2 bases to trimming and J lost 6 bases, with 8 bases between them. This CDR3 spans 13 amino acids. CDR3 sequence: CASSYRGGQPQHF. Here the CDR3 DNA reads TGTGCCAGCAGTTACAGGGGGGGTCAGCCCCAGCATTTT.

CDR3 in amino acids: CASSQDRTSGGSGSYEQYF. Here the CDR3 DNA reads TGTGCCAGCAGCCAAGATCGGACTAGCGGGGGGTCTGGCTCCTACGAGCAGTACTTC. J is TRBJ2-7 and V is TRBV4-2; 14 bases align to TRBD2. CDR3 length equals 19 residues. Germline V CDR1 and CDR2: LGHNA, YNFKEQ. The J segment lost 0 bases and the V segment lost 0 bases, leaving 7 bases of the junction unmatched.

This clone occurred once. This chain connects TRBV9 to TRBJ2-1; 16 positions agree with TRBD2. There are 17 residues in the CDR3. Trimming cost V 4 bases and J 9 bases; bases outside gene matches: 10. Germline assignment: CDR1 SGDLS and CDR2 YYNGEE. The CDR3 sequence is CASSLGTSGGARGEQFF. The CDR3 DNA follows: TGTGCCAGCAGCCTCGGGACTAGCGGGGGGGCCCGGGGTGAGCAGTTCTTC.

The V gene is TRBV5-1, the J gene TRBJ2-7; TRBD1 agrees at 7 bases. With 3 bases clipped from V and 5 bases from J, the junction kept 8 bases outside the gene matches. Germline V CDR1 and CDR2: SGHRS, YFSETQ. The length of the CDR3 is 14 residues. CDR3 coding DNA: TGCGCCAGCAGCTCCCAGACAGGGTCGGACGAGCAGTACTTC. The encoded protein is CASSSQTGSDEQYF.

V gene TRBV15 combines with J gene TRBJ1-1; no reliable D call. V dropped 1 base and J dropped 1 base, with 7 bases sitting between them. There are 14 residues in the CDR3. Germline values: CDR1 LNHNV, CDR2 YYDKDF (reference sequence). CDR3: CATSRVAGNTEAFF. CDR3 DNA: TGTGCCACCAGCAGAGTTGCAGGGAACACTGAAGCTTTCTTT.

The chain combines TRBV5-8 with TRBJ1-2; D unclear. The V end lost 1 base, the J end lost 4 bases, and 5 bases lay between the germline ends. The CDR3 is 12 residues long. Germline V lookup: CDR1 SGHTS, CDR2 YDEGEE. The CDR3 is CASSLTAYGYTF. The CDR3 region has the DNA TGTGCCAGCAGCTTGACAGCCTATGGCTACACCTTC.

In this sample, this clone turned up once. J is TRBJ2-7 and V is TRBV4-1; D might be TRBD2 (6 bases). Trimming left V 1 base short and J 0 bases short, with 10 bases between. The CDR3 extends over 15 amino acids. Germline CDR1 reads MGHRA; CDR2 reads YSYEKL. Written as DNA, the CDR3 is TGCGCCAGCAGCCAAGGGAGGGTTAGCTCCTACGAGCAGTACTTC. Translating it yields CASSQGRVSSYEQYF.

The rearrangement links TRBV5-1 to TRBJ2-7; TRBD1 is a possible D gene (5 bases). Germline CDR1 is SGHRS and CDR2 is YFSETQ. Between the trimmed V and J ends, which lost 2 bases and 5 bases, there was a span of 14 bases. CDR3 length: 14 amino acids. The CDR3 loop reads CASSLDRRANEQYF. The CDR3 DNA is TGCGCCAGCAGCTTAGATCGCAGGGCGAACGAGCAGTACTTC.

V and J are TRBV18 and TRBJ2-3; D is ambiguous. This CDR3 contains 14 residues. V lost 0 bases and J lost 0, with 4 bases in between. The V gene's germline CDR1 is KGHSH and CDR2 LQKENI. The CDR3 here is CASSPPTSTDTQYF. CDR3 coding DNA: TGTGCCAGCTCACCACCGACTAGCACAGATACGCAGTATTTT.

The chain couples TRBV7-2 to TRBJ1-1; perhaps TRBD1 as D (6 bases). The CDR3 runs 13 residues. The V end was cut by 4 bases, the J end by 1 base, with 7 bases between. The germline V gene encodes CDR1 SGHTA and CDR2 FQGNSA. This CDR3 reads CASSSGQNTEAFF. The DNA for the CDR3 is TGTGCCAGCAGCTCGGGACAGAACACTGAAGCTTTCTTT.

The chain employs TRBV30 and TRBJ2-1, with 7 bases matching TRBD1. Losses at the gene ends were 3 bases for V and 8 bases for J; bases not matched to a gene: 7. CDR3 length: 13 amino acids. CDR1 and CDR2 (germline): GTSNPN, SVGIG (reference sequence). The DNA for the CDR3 is TGTGCCTGGAGGGCAGACAGGGCCGATGAGCAGTTCTTC. Its translation: CAWRADRADEQFF.

V and J are TRBV2 and TRBJ1-3; no clear D. Looked up from germline, CDR1 is SNHLY and CDR2 is FYNNEI. This CDR3 has 14 residues. V lost 2 bases and J lost 3, with 8 bases in between. CDR3 sequence (DNA): TGTGCCAGCAGTGAATACAACAGTGGAAACACCATATATTTT. It encodes CASSEYNSGNTIYF. The full variable domain, in which reference TRBV2 and TRBJ1-3 provide the parts outside the CDR3, is EPEVTQTPSHQVTQMGQEVILRCVPISNHLYFYWYRQILGQKVEFLVSFYNNEISEKSEIFDDQFSVERPDGSNFTLKIRSTKLEDSAMYFCASSEYNSGNTIYFGEGSWLTVV.

V is TRBV21-1 and J is TRBJ1-1; the DNA was not used to check the table's D call, TRBD1. TRBV21-1 is labeled a pseudogene. CDR3 length: 16 amino acids. CDR3: CASNIPFNRANTEAFF. The DNA for the CDR3 is TGTGCCAGCAACATACCCTTTAACAGGGCGAACACTGAAGCTTTCTTT.

The V and J genes are TRBV2 and TRBJ2-5; no firm D call. The germline gives CDR1 SNHLY, CDR2 FYNNEI. V shed 1 base and J shed 5 bases, with 5 bases lying between them. The CDR3 length is 12 residues. CDR3 nucleotides: TGTGCCAGCAGTGAAGTGGGCGAGACCCAGTACTTC. It specifies CASSEVGETQYF.

In the case of this clone: Other DNA sequences in the sample encode the same CDR3. The genes are TRBV30 and TRBJ1-1, with D possibly TRBD1 on 6 matching bases. Germline V gives CDR1 GTSNPN, CDR2 SVGIG (reference sequence). This CDR3 spans 12 amino acids. Deletions cut 3 bases from V and 4 bases from J, with 9 bases between. CDR3 in amino acids: CAWRPRGTEAFF. The CDR3 DNA reads as TGTGCCTGGAGACCCAGGGGCACTGAAGCTTTCTTT. Using reference TRBV30 and TRBJ1-1 for the parts outside the CDR3, the full variable domain is SQTIHQWPATLVQPVGSPLSLECTVEGTSNPNLYWYRQAAGRGLQLLFYSVGIGQISSEVPQNLSASRPQDRQFILSSKKLLLSDSGFYLCAWRPRGTEAFFGQGTRLTVV.

This rearrangement joins TRBV7-8 to TRBJ1-5, with 7 bases that match TRBD1. The V gene's germline CDR1 is SGHVS and CDR2 FQNEAQ. The ends lost 3 bases at V and 2 bases at J; junction bases unmatched: 1. The CDR3 has 14 amino acids. The CDR3 nucleotides read TGTGCCAGCAGCTTTACAGGGGGCAATCAGCCCCAGCATTTT. Amino acids: CASSFTGGNQPQHF.